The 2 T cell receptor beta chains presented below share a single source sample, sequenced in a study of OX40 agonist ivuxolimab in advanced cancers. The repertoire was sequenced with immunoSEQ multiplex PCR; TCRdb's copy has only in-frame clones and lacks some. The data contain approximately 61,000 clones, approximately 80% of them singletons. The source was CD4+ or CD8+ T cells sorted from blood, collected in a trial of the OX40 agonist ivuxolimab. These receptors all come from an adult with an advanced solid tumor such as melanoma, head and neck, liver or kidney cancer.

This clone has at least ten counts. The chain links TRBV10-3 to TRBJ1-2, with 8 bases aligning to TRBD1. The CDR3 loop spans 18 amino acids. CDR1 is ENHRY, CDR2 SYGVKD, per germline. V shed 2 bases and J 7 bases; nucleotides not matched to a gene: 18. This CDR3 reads CAISEPRQGSKDNPGYTF. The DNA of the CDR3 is TGTGCCATCAGTGAGCCGAGACAGGGGTCGAAAGATAACCCTGGCTACACCTTC.

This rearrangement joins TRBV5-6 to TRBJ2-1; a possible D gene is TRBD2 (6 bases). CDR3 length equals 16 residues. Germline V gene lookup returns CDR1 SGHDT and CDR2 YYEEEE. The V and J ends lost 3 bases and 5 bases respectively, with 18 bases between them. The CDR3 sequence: CASSSNFGTPDNEQFF. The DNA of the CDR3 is TGTGCCAGCAGCTCTAACTTCGGGACTCCCGACAATGAGCAGTTCTTC.